Listed below are T cell receptor beta chains from one sample, sequenced in a study of shared clonotypes between healthy human individuals. Sequencing was performed with immunoSEQ multiplex PCR; in TCRdb, only in-frame clones are kept and a portion is missing. The data show about 2 million clones, roughly 94% seen once. The sample was naive CD4+ T cells sorted from blood. Receptors were obtained from a man aged 18 to 30 in good health. Both conserved end residues are part of each CDR3. Fields, in order: clone size, J gene, V gene, CDR3 protein. Expanded clones get a size class; other rows say once, few or many, or leave the size out.

abundance: -; j_gene: TRBJ1-1; v_gene: TRBV18; CDR3aa: CASSPPLLRNTEAFF
abundance: once; j_gene: TRBJ1-6; v_gene: TRBV27; CDR3aa: CASTNHGDVGSPLHF
abundance: -; j_gene: TRBJ2-5; v_gene: TRBV7-9; CDR3aa: CASSLSGPETQYF
abundance: -; j_gene: TRBJ1-3; v_gene: TRBV5-1; CDR3aa: CASSLGGSGNTIYF
abundance: once; j_gene: TRBJ2-7; v_gene: TRBV10-3; CDR3aa: CAIASGRNEQYF
abundance: -; j_gene: TRBJ1-4; v_gene: TRBV6-1; CDR3aa: CASSEAQGSREKLFF
abundance: -; j_gene: TRBJ1-5; v_gene: TRBV30; CDR3aa: CAWGGTGGGPQHF
abundance: -; j_gene: TRBJ2-1; v_gene: TRBV10-3; CDR3aa: CAISGLAGVQEQFF
abundance: once; j_gene: TRBJ2-2; v_gene: TRBV10-3; CDR3aa: CATRQGGNTGELFF
abundance: -; j_gene: TRBJ1-1; v_gene: TRBV7-2; CDR3aa: CASSAYISTEAFF
abundance: -; j_gene: TRBJ2-1; v_gene: TRBV27; CDR3aa: CASRGLAGTNSYNEQFF
abundance: -; j_gene: TRBJ2-1; v_gene: TRBV18; CDR3aa: CASSPQLAEHNEQFF
abundance: once; j_gene: TRBJ1-4; v_gene: TRBV18; CDR3aa: CASSADRVEKLFF
abundance: -; j_gene: TRBJ2-2; v_gene: TRBV6-6; CDR3aa: CASSLRGATGELFF
abundance: -; j_gene: TRBJ2-7; v_gene: TRBV4-3; CDR3aa: CASSHNAGGTFEQYF
abundance: -; j_gene: TRBJ1-4; v_gene: TRBV5-1; CDR3aa: CASRFRGDATNEKLFF
abundance: -; j_gene: TRBJ2-7; v_gene: TRBV21-1; CDR3aa: CASAEATCIYEQYF
abundance: -; j_gene: TRBJ2-7; v_gene: TRBV2; CDR3aa: CASSGGRYYEQYF
abundance: -; j_gene: TRBJ2-7; v_gene: TRBV10-3; CDR3aa: CAISWTGYEQYF
abundance: -; j_gene: TRBJ2-2; v_gene: TRBV27; CDR3aa: CASSLSNGGELFF
abundance: -; j_gene: TRBJ2-7; v_gene: TRBV6-6; CDR3aa: CASSLGGAVSYEQYF
abundance: -; j_gene: TRBJ1-1; v_gene: TRBV5-1; CDR3aa: CASSLAGTGTTEAFF
abundance: once; j_gene: TRBJ2-5; v_gene: TRBV7-2; CDR3aa: CASSRRNRQQETQYF
abundance: -; j_gene: TRBJ2-3; v_gene: TRBV5-4; CDR3aa: CASSLDRGYTDTQYF
abundance: -; j_gene: TRBJ2-4; v_gene: TRBV2; CDR3aa: CASSEQLIQYF
abundance: -; j_gene: TRBJ1-1; v_gene: TRBV10-3; CDR3aa: CAISESGPNTEAFF
abundance: -; j_gene: TRBJ1-6; v_gene: TRBV2; CDR3aa: CASSEILQLAGSPLHF
abundance: -; j_gene: TRBJ1-3; v_gene: TRBV4-3; CDR3aa: CASSQGDGTYIYF
abundance: -; j_gene: TRBJ2-3; v_gene: TRBV9; CDR3aa: CASSVGTGADTQYF
abundance: -; j_gene: TRBJ2-7; v_gene: TRBV27; CDR3aa: CASSLFGLEREQYF
abundance: -; j_gene: TRBJ2-7; v_gene: TRBV18; CDR3aa: CASSPIGIGYEQYF
abundance: -; j_gene: TRBJ1-1; v_gene: TRBV29-1; CDR3aa: CSVEDYSTPPQAFF
abundance: -; j_gene: TRBJ2-7; v_gene: TRBV30; CDR3aa: CASGKQAYEQYF
abundance: -; j_gene: TRBJ1-1; v_gene: TRBV6-5; CDR3aa: CASSYSQGQTEAFF
abundance: -; j_gene: TRBJ2-3; v_gene: TRBV2; CDR3aa: CAARPSSTDTQYF
abundance: -; j_gene: TRBJ1-6; v_gene: TRBV5-1; CDR3aa: CASSFNGQNNSPLHF
abundance: -; j_gene: TRBJ1-2; v_gene: TRBV5-6; CDR3aa: CASSLTGVGYGYTF
abundance: -; j_gene: TRBJ2-1; v_gene: TRBV28; CDR3aa: CASSLLWKQGAINEQFF
abundance: once; j_gene: TRBJ2-5; v_gene: TRBV19; CDR3aa: CASRTGRGEETQYF
abundance: -; j_gene: TRBJ1-6; v_gene: TRBV27; CDR3aa: CASRRGQGYNSPLHF
abundance: -; j_gene: TRBJ2-2; v_gene: TRBV6-5; CDR3aa: CASSYVGGGNTGELFF
abundance: -; j_gene: TRBJ2-7; v_gene: TRBV7-9; CDR3aa: CASSLDTGVLYEQYF
abundance: once; j_gene: TRBJ2-1; v_gene: TRBV7-6; CDR3aa: CASSLDGTGAYNEQFF
abundance: -; j_gene: TRBJ2-2; v_gene: TRBV10-3; CDR3aa: CASQEHLTGELFF
abundance: once; j_gene: TRBJ1-2; v_gene: TRBV11-2; CDR3aa: CASSSRDTLNYGYTF
abundance: -; j_gene: TRBJ2-1; v_gene: TRBV7-2; CDR3aa: CASSLWPQGTYNEQFF
abundance: -; j_gene: TRBJ2-1; v_gene: TRBV5-4; CDR3aa: CASSLGGAAGGEQFF
abundance: once; j_gene: TRBJ2-7; v_gene: TRBV28; CDR3aa: CASSSGTVTYEQYF
abundance: -; j_gene: TRBJ1-2; v_gene: TRBV2; CDR3aa: CASIGGGQKGYTF
abundance: -; j_gene: TRBJ1-2; v_gene: TRBV27; CDR3aa: CASSFLSSRDGYTF
abundance: -; j_gene: TRBJ2-1; v_gene: TRBV10-3; CDR3aa: CAIEPAGSNEQFF